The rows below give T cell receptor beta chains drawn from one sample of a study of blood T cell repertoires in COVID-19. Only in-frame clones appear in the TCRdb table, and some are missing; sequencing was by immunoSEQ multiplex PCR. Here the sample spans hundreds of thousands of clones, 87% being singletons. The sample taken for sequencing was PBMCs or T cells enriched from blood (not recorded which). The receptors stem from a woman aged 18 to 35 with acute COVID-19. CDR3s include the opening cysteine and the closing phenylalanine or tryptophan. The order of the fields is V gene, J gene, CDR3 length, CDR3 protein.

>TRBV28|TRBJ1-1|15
CASSPPRQGGTEAFF
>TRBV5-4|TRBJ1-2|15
CASSLEGGRPDGYTF
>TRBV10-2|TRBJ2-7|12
CASSDVTYEQYF
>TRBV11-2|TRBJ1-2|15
CASSLGSRRIYGYTF
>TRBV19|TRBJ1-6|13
CASSPRNNSPLHF
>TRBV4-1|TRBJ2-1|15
CASSQVGLANNEQFF
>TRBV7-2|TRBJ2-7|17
CASSSVDLAGGPREQYF
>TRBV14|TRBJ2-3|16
CASSQDLAGGSDTQYF
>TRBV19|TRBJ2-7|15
CASSIPGQGSVEQYF
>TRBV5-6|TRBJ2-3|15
CASSLGLAGADTQYF
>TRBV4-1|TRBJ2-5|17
CASSQVPRGGPRETQYF
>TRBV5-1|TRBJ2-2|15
CASSLSGTQVGELFF
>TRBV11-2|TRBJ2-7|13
CASSRDRVNEQYF